The 6 T cell receptor beta chains listed next were all sequenced from one sample in a study of T cells after yellow fever vaccination. MiXCR was run by TCRdb on the 5' RACE reads, yielding one entry per CDR3 protein. Of around 63,000 distinct CDR3 sequences listed, 6.5% to 9% are singletons. Sequencing used CD8+ T cells sorted from PBMCs, obtained 15 days after the yellow fever booster vaccination. These receptors originate from a man aged 25-45 years who received the YFV17D yellow fever vaccine.

This clonotype was observed many times. The chain joins TRBV4-1 to TRBJ2-7; TRBD1 is a possible D gene (6 bases). The germline V gene encodes CDR1 MGHRA and CDR2 YSYEKL. This CDR3 is 16 amino acids long. Trimming shortened V by 0 bases and J by 2 bases, and 14 bases separated the two germline ends. The CDR3 reads CASSQEHGTNTYEQYF. CDR3 bases: TGCGCCAGCAGCCAAGAGCATGGGACAAACACCTACGAGCAGTACTTC.

This clonotype has at least ten counts. V usage is TRBV7-6 and J usage is TRBJ2-7; D gene ambiguous. The CDR3 is made up of 13 amino acids. Trimming shortened V by 1 base and J by 1 base, and 5 bases separated the two germline ends. In germline, CDR1 is SGHVS, CDR2 FNYEAQ. The CDR3 sequence is CASSLELSYEQYF. The CDR3 DNA reads TGTGCCAGCAGCTTAGAGTTATCCTACGAGCAGTACTTC.

This clonotype was counted at least ten times. The chain employs TRBV19 and TRBJ2-1, with TRBD1 matching 9 bases. The CDR3 extends over 13 amino acids. Germline CDR1 LNHDA, CDR2 SQIVND (reference sequence). V lost 7 bases to trimming and J lost 7 bases; unmatched junction nucleotides: 5. CDR3 bases: TGTGCCAGTAACCCCGGGACAGGGAATGAGCAGTTCTTC. It translates to CASNPGTGNEQFF.

This clonotype was counted at least ten times. V usage is TRBV5-1 and J usage is TRBJ2-7; D ambiguous. CDR1 and CDR2 (germline): SGHRS, YFSETQ. This CDR3 comprises 15 residues. The ends were cut back, 0 bases at V and 1 base at J, with 11 bases in the middle. The CDR3 nucleotides read TGCGCCAGCAGCTTGGACCGACTGGAATCCTACGAGCAGTACTTC. Protein: CASSLDRLESYEQYF.

This clonotype was seen repeatedly, ten times or more. The chain is built from TRBV29-1 and TRBJ2-7, with 8 bases matching TRBD1. The V gene end was trimmed by 7 bases and the J gene end by 4 bases; junction bases not matched to a gene: 18. This CDR3 is 16 amino acids long. Germline V gene sequence: CDR1 SQVTM, CDR2 ANQGSEA. The DNA for the CDR3 is TGCAGCGGTGTCCTTTCTACCGGACAGGGTGGGTACGAGCAGTACTTC. Its protein product is CSGVLSTGQGGYEQYF.

Points on this clonotype: This sequence may be a read error, since a much larger clone differs from it by one base. The chain employs TRBV14 and TRBJ2-3, with D possibly being TRBD2 (6 bases). Germline V CDR1 and CDR2: SGHDN, FVKESK. The length of the CDR3 is 15 residues. CDR3 nucleotides: TGTGCCAGCAGCTCGCTACGTACTAGCACAGATACGCAGTTTTTT. Encoded protein: CASSSLRTSTDTQFF. Full variable domain (missing parts from reference TRBV14 and TRBJ2-3): EAGVTQFPSHSVIEKGQTVTLRCDPISGHDNLYWYRRVMGKEIKFLLHFVKESKQDESGMPNNRFLAERTGGTYSTLKVQPAELEDSGVYFCASSSLRTSTDTQFFGPGTRLTVL.